The T cell receptor beta chain under discussion was sequenced for a study of CD8 T cells in Susac syndrome. The CDR3 consists of 13 residues. Germline CDR1 is DFQATT and CDR2 is SNEGSKA (reference sequence). Trimming removed 0 bases at V and 5 bases at J, with 8 bases between. TCR beta sequences were obtained from blood CD8+ and CD4+ T cells. RNA amounts of roughly 0.45 to 1 ug underwent reverse transcription with random hexamers. An immunoSEQ multiplex PCR generated amplified TCR beta CDR3 products spanning 54 Vbeta and 13 Jbeta. TCRdb ran MiXCR on the immunoSEQ multiplex PCR reads and lists one entry per CDR3 protein. The data contain about 120,000 distinct CDR3 sequences, over 95% of them singletons.

Sequenced: CD4+ T cells from PBMCs. The rearrangement joins TRBV20-1 to TRBJ1-5; unclear D gene. This TCR derives from a human donor with Susac syndrome. DNA of the CDR3: TGCAGTGCTAGAGAAGTCAGTTATCAGCCCCAGCATTTT. Its protein is CSAREVSYQPQHF.